Listed below are T cell receptor beta chains from one sample, sequenced in a study of OX40 agonist ivuxolimab in advanced cancers. Measured with immunoSEQ multiplex PCR; TCRdb has only the in-frame clones, and not every one. The sample yields roughly 80,000 clones, roughly 89% seen once. Sequenced here: CD4+ or CD8+ T cells sorted from blood, sampled in a trial of the OX40 agonist ivuxolimab. All receptors come from an adult with an advanced solid tumor such as melanoma, head and neck, liver or kidney cancer. Both conserved end residues are trimmed from each CDR3. Each record gives: V gene, CDR3 protein.

>TRBV2
ASRTSGSYIQY
>TRBV18
ASSRTSTSGVSSYEQY
>TRBV14
ASSQYQPQH
>TRBV13
ASSLGTSGYTDTQY
>TRBV29-1
SVEGGPVTDTQY
>TRBV19
ASSPKTSGGDRETQY
>TRBV18
ASSREGVSGANVLT
>TRBV4-2
ASSQDALAHYGYT
>TRBV6-1
ASSSDLVPVYEQY
>TRBV19
ASSIVRGESPEGYT
>TRBV28
ASSFPWGLYGYT
>TRBV9
ASSARGDPYNEQF
>TRBV7-2
ASSLERRGGVNEQF
>TRBV14
ASSQVEATDTQY
>TRBV18
ASSPTGKNYGYT
>TRBV7-2
ASSFQRGQETQY
>TRBV4-2
ASRTSGGEVGDTQY
>TRBV4-1
ASRSTGNTIY
>TRBV7-9
ASSFTGLGSGNTIY
>TRBV6-5
ASSRDGNYGYT
>TRBV5-1
ASSLLGLAAQETQY
>TRBV7-9
ASSLPGPTDEAF
>TRBV5-1
ASSTSTRGGRMNTEAF
>TRBV15
ATSVRYSYNEQF
>TRBV2
ASLPGQGLGRVDQPQH
>TRBV4-2
ASSQDLIGEQMETQY
>TRBV7-9
ASAMGNTIY
>TRBV6-1
ASSGLGGLPNQPQH
>TRBV6-1
ASSDPGQGAFGYT
>TRBV18
ASSPASGGVDNEQY
>TRBV4-1
ASSQPRGGTHEKLF
>TRBV10-3
AISDSGGQTQY
>TRBV10-1
ASSYSTADVNTEAF
>TRBV27
ASSLLEGGNEQF
>TRBV19
ASSIAGQGGSGANVLT
>TRBV28
ASSFFLRTSGAGNEQY
>TRBV18
ASSLTGEAEAF
>TRBV19
ATARGGLGSNQPQH
>TRBV19
ASSRVGGSSGNTIY